Here is one TCR beta chain with its context. The specificity of this receptor is unknown. No base qualities exist here, and no much larger clone lies one base off it. The sample comes from a study of blood T cell repertoires in COVID-19 (dated by TCRdb to 2019 to 2021). Notes on the research overall: Samples from collaborators originated in the United States, Italy and Spain and spanned both the acute and convalescent phases of COVID-19. HLA class I and class II types, where available, came from metadata supplied by the sample provider rather than from assay-based typing. The repertoires were released in a freely available public database meant as a resource for research on the immune response to SARS-CoV-2. Subjects who had been exposed to COVID-19, were actively infected with it, or had recovered from it provided the deeply sampled blood TCRbeta repertoires that made up the dataset. The sample metadata nearly always contained a de-identified subject ID, COVID-19 status, age in years and sex. The samples were drawn from the first 160 participants of the ongoing ImmuneRACE study and from more than 1,000 subjects provided by 6 global collaborators. The prospective study material was composed of cDNA or gDNA derived from T cells, B-cell-depleted T cells, or PBMCs. The paper's findings and limits, for the study overall: The quantity of clinical and demographic metadata differed by source and by participant and was supplied without curation.

As encoded in the germline V gene, CDR1 is SQVTM while CDR2 is ANQGSEA. Ends trimmed: V by 7 bases, J by 5 bases; bases unmatched to a gene: 2. There are 13 amino acids in the CDR3, from cysteine to phenylalanine inclusive. Only the CDR3 portion is preserved as DNA: 39 bases, with reading frame beginning at the first base. TCRbeta CDR3 regions were amplified from genomic DNA using the immunoSEQ Assay, a bias-controlled multiplex PCR. In the paper's pipeline: Within the assay, amplification of reference gene primers was used to estimate how many nucleated cells each sample contained. To quantify the absolute abundance of each unique TCRbeta CDR3 rearrangement, sequence reads were collapsed and filtered. For each sample, productive Simpson clonality was calculated as the square root of Simpson's diversity index across productive rearrangements. TCRdb re-hosts the immuneACCESS table, in-frame sequences only. Its copies lack some clones; in the studies checked, an unresolved V gene accounts for under half of them, and the cause for the rest is not known. The V and J calls and the clone size are those of that table, but D and trimming were determined from the DNA. This sample comprises 250,000 to 300,000 clones, about four fifths of them detected only once. In total, the top ten clones hold 5% of the sample.

In the prospective study, participants were roughly 18 to 100 years old, resided in about two dozen geographic areas of the United States, and were enrolled through a virtual design. In the prospective study, cohorts were assigned on the basis of participant-reported clinical history obtained from a screening survey and a study questionnaire. Exposed participants were defined as having been in contact with someone with a PCR-confirmed or clinician-diagnosed COVID-19 case within 2 weeks of study entry. In the prospective study, whole blood, serum and a nasopharyngeal or oropharyngeal swab were collected from each participant by mobile phlebotomists. Participants in the prospective study had the option to provide additional blood draws and questionnaires over a roughly two-month period. Blood samples from the prospective study were shipped frozen or at room temperature prior to DNA extraction.

This TCR was sampled from a man between 40 and 49 years old who had been exposed to COVID-19. The receptor chain draws on TRBV29-1 and TRBJ2-1, and 13 junctional nucleotides match TRBD2. Source material: PBMCs or T cells enriched from blood (not recorded which). The nucleotides read TGCAGCGGGACTAGCGGGAGTAACAATGAGCAGTTCTTC. Its coded protein is CSGTSGSNNEQFF.